A selection of T cell receptor beta chains follows, all from one sample in a study of cytomegalovirus exposure and HLA in healthy donors. Using immunoSEQ multiplex PCR, the repertoire was profiled, and TCRdb retains in-frame clones only, with some absent. The sample shows approximately 150,000 clones, 75% to 90% of them seen only once. Sample: PBMCs. Receptors originate from a human donor in good health. The CDR3 runs from the conserved cysteine through the conserved F or W. D genes are given only for firm matches. The listing skips clone size in some rows; elsewhere it reads once, few, many or a size class.

TRBJ1-6 TRBV5-6 14 - few CASSFAGLNSPLHF TGTGCCAGCAGCTTCGCAGGGCTTAATTCACCCCTCCACTTT
TRBJ2-1 TRBV6-5 15 TRBD2 few CASRPLAGINNEQFF TGTGCCAGCAGACCCCTAGCGGGGATCAACAATGAGCAGTTCTTC
TRBJ1-3 TRBV18 16 - - CASSHNDGSSGNTIYF TGTGCCAGCTCACATAATGACGGGAGCTCTGGAAACACCATATATTTT
TRBJ1-5 TRBV7-8 15 - - CASSLGLEGFQPQHF TGTGCCAGCAGCTTAGGGTTGGAGGGCTTCCAGCCCCAGCATTTT
TRBJ2-1 TRBV9 18 TRBD2 - CASSVRTSSGGESGEQFF TGTGCCAGCAGCGTAAGAACTTCTAGCGGGGGGGAAAGTGGTGAGCAGTTCTTC
TRBJ2-7 TRBV7-2 15 TRBD2 - CASSARTSGGAMQYF TGTGCCAGCAGCGCGCGGACTAGCGGGGGGGCCATGCAGTACTTC
TRBJ2-7 TRBV4-3 13 TRBD1 - CASSPSRGYEQYF TGCGCCAGCAGCCCAAGCAGGGGGTACGAGCAGTACTTC
TRBJ1-1 TRBV4-2 18 - - CASSHPLGLRARNTEAFF TGTGCCAGCAGCCATCCTCTAGGTCTCAGGGCCCGGAACACTGAAGCTTTCTTT
TRBJ2-3 TRBV5-8 15 - - CASSVDSYFTDTQYF TGTGCCAGCAGCGTGGACAGCTACTTCACAGATACGCAGTATTTT
TRBJ2-7 TRBV11-2 12 - - CASGLNTGEQYF TGTGCCAGCGGACTCAATACGGGGGAGCAGTACTTC
TRBJ1-4 TRBV7-9 15 TRBD1 - CASSWRQGAGEKLFF TGTGCCAGCAGCTGGAGACAGGGGGCAGGGGAAAAACTGTTTTTT
TRBJ1-2 TRBV7-8 15 - - CASSLEGGGWYGYTF TGTGCCAGCAGCTTAGAGGGAGGGGGGTGGTATGGCTACACCTTC
TRBJ1-4 TRBV19 16 - - CASSPRQAATNEKLFF TGTGCCAGTAGTCCAAGACAGGCAGCAACTAATGAAAAACTGTTTTTT
TRBJ1-6 TRBV6-5 15 - - CASSTRDNYNSPLHF TGTGCCAGCAGTACTCGGGACAATTATAATTCACCCCTCCACTTT
TRBJ2-1 TRBV2 13 TRBD1 - CASSRQGYNEQFF TGTGCCAGCAGCAGACAGGGCTACAATGAGCAGTTCTTC
TRBJ1-1 TRBV7-9 18 - - CSSTQRGGPGFMNTEAFF TGTTCCAGCACCCAGCGGGGGGGGCCTGGATTTATGAACACTGAAGCTTTCTTT
TRBJ2-3 TRBV4-1 15 - - CASSQEGGGSDTQYF TGCGCCAGCAGCCAAGAGGGAGGGGGGTCAGATACGCAGTATTTT
TRBJ1-1 TRBV7-9 11 - - CASSLQLEAFF TGTGCCAGCAGCTTACAACTTGAAGCTTTCTTT
TRBJ2-2 TRBV7-7 16 TRBD1 - CASSQGQGANTGELFF TGTGCTAGCAGCCAGGGACAGGGGGCGAACACCGGGGAGCTGTTTTTT
TRBJ2-7 TRBV29-1 13 TRBD1 - CSVDRDRGNEQYF TGCAGCGTTGACCGGGACAGGGGAAACGAGCAGTACTTC
TRBJ2-7 TRBV2 13 - - CASSWGRSYEQYF TGTGCCAGCTCATGGGGCAGATCCTACGAGCAGTACTTC
TRBJ2-7 TRBV11-2 14 TRBD1 few CASSYGTGGFEQYF TGTGCCAGCAGCTACGGGACAGGGGGCTTCGAGCAGTACTTC
TRBJ2-5 TRBV5-6 13 - - CASSLGRQETQYF TGTGCCAGCAGCTTGGGCAGACAAGAGACCCAGTACTTC
TRBJ2-7 TRBV6-5 16 TRBD2 - CASSYSSGGPWYEQYF TGTGCCAGCAGTTACTCGAGCGGGGGGCCATGGTACGAGCAGTACTTC
TRBJ2-7 TRBV4-3 17 TRBD2 once CASSQVHGGVSSYEQYF TGCGCCAGCAGCCAAGTACATGGGGGGGTCAGCTCCTACGAGCAGTACTTC
TRBJ2-1 TRBV7-7 15 TRBD1 - CASSLRTGDYNEQFF TGTGCCAGCAGTCTTAGGACAGGGGACTACAATGAGCAGTTCTTC
TRBJ1-5 TRBV5-8 15 - - CASSLYRVSNQPQHF TGTGCCAGCAGCTTGTACAGGGTGAGCAATCAGCCCCAGCATTTT
TRBJ1-5 TRBV6-1 14 - - CASRNTGWNQPQHF TGTGCCAGCAGAAACACAGGGTGGAATCAGCCCCAGCATTTT
TRBJ1-4 TRBV6-6 16 - - CASSYGPDGAGEKLFF TGTGCCAGCAGTTACGGCCCGGACGGTGCGGGGGAAAAACTGTTTTTT
TRBJ1-1 TRBV10-3 12 - - CAISDASTEAFF TGTGCCATCAGTGACGCGAGTACTGAAGCTTTCTTT
TRBJ2-1 TRBV16 16 - - CASSPRGGDGYNEQFF TGTGCCAGCAGCCCCAGGGGAGGGGACGGGTACAATGAGCAGTTCTTC
TRBJ1-1 TRBV18 15 - - CASSPTGGGSTEAFF TGTGCCAGCTCACCAACCGGGGGGGGGAGCACTGAAGCTTTCTTT
TRBJ1-1 TRBV5-1 13 - - CASSLAKNTEAFF TGCGCCAGCAGCTTGGCCAAGAACACTGAAGCTTTCTTT
TRBJ2-7 TRBV9 15 TRBD2 - CASSNGGGPSYEQYF TGTGCCAGCAGCAACGGCGGGGGACCCTCCTACGAGCAGTACTTC
TRBJ2-2 TRBV11-2 14 - - CASSLEQTTGELFF TGTGCCAGCAGCTTAGAACAGACGACCGGGGAGCTGTTTTTT
TRBJ2-3 TRBV6-6 12 TRBD2 few CASSAGADTQYF TGTGCCAGCTCTGCGGGGGCAGATACGCAGTATTTT
TRBJ1-3 TRBV2 12 - - CASAILGNTIYF TGTGCCAGCGCGATTCTCGGAAACACCATATATTTT
TRBJ2-1 TRBV2 16 TRBD2 - CASRVGAGGTYNEQFF TGTGCCAGCAGGGTCGGGGCGGGGGGAACCTACAATGAGCAGTTCTTC
TRBJ2-7 TRBV2 15 TRBD1 - CASSLGGPSLNEQYF TGTGCCAGCAGTCTAGGGGGCCCGAGCCTTAACGAGCAGTACTTC
TRBJ2-5 TRBV13 15 - - CASSLRRGLEETQYF TGTGCCAGCAGCTTACGAAGAGGCCTGGAAGAGACCCAGTACTTC
TRBJ2-1 TRBV5-1 16 TRBD2 - CASSWLTSGGNNEQFF TGCGCCAGCAGCTGGCTGACTAGCGGGGGCAACAATGAGCAGTTCTTC
TRBJ2-2 TRBV15 15 - - CATSSGGQMSGELFF TGTGCCACCAGTTCAGGAGGGCAGATGTCCGGGGAGCTGTTTTTT
TRBJ2-1 TRBV13 16 TRBD2 few CASSLGRGGFYNEQFF TGTGCCAGCAGCTTAGGTCGCGGGGGGTTTTACAATGAGCAGTTCTTC
TRBJ2-1 TRBV7-7 15 - few CASSSRLASYNEQFF TGTGCCAGCAGCTCCCGTCTAGCGTCCTACAATGAGCAGTTCTTC
TRBJ2-1 TRBV6-5 14 TRBD2 - CASRPSGGRFEQFF TGTGCCAGCAGACCTAGCGGGGGTAGGTTTGAGCAGTTCTTC
TRBJ2-7 TRBV5-6 12 TRBD1 few CASSIHRGEQYF TGTGCCAGCAGCATCCACAGGGGCGAGCAGTACTTC
TRBJ1-1 TRBV6-5 14 TRBD1 - CASRETGSKAEAFF TGTGCCAGCAGGGAGACAGGGTCGAAGGCTGAAGCTTTCTTT
TRBJ1-5 TRBV4-2 22 - - CASSQNPPTAGGLPYSNQPQHF TGTGCCAGCAGCCAAAACCCCCCCACGGCCGGGGGATTGCCTTATAGCAATCAGCCCCAGCATTTT
TRBJ2-2 TRBV5-1 15 TRBD1 - CASSVQGAITGELFF TGCGCCAGCAGCGTCCAGGGGGCTATCACCGGGGAGCTGTTTTTT
TRBJ1-2 TRBV27 13 TRBD1 - CASVGQGAYGYTF TGTGCCAGCGTCGGACAGGGGGCTTATGGCTACACCTTC
TRBJ1-2 TRBV5-6 15 - - CASSTAAGWRGGYTF TGTGCCAGCAGCACGGCCGCAGGGTGGAGAGGTGGCTACACCTTC
TRBJ2-2 TRBV29-1 13 - - CSGRGPNTGELFF TGCAGCGGAAGAGGTCCGAACACCGGGGAGCTGTTTTTT